A selection of T cell receptor beta chains follows, all from one sample in a study of T cell responses to AZD1222 COVID-19 vaccine. TCRdb's table, derived via immunoSEQ multiplex PCR, lists solely in-frame clones and lacks some. The repertoire holds some 120,000 clones, with 88% as singletons. Sequenced material: peripheral blood, taken on day 0 of MenACWY control vaccination. Receptors originate from an adult in good health. The CDR3 runs from the conserved cysteine through the conserved F or W. A D gene is named only where the DNA matches it firmly. For some rows the clone size is stated as once, few or many, or as a class when expanded; others skip it.

V gene,J gene,clone size,CDR3 length,D gene,CDR3 DNA,CDR3 protein
TRBV4-2,TRBJ1-3,NA,17,NA,TGTGCCAGCAGCCAAGATTTAGGCAGGGGCTCTGGAAACACCATATATTTT,CASSQDLGRGSGNTIYF
TRBV28,TRBJ1-2,NA,12,NA,TGTGCCAGCAGCCGGGACGAGCGGGGCTACACCTTC,CASSRDERGYTF
TRBV11-2,TRBJ1-6,NA,15,NA,TGTGCCAGCAGCCCGAGGGGGACCTATAATTCACCCCTCCACTTT,CASSPRGTYNSPLHF
TRBV14,TRBJ2-1,NA,12,TRBD1,TGTGCCAGCAGCACACAGGGGAATAAGCAGTTCTTC,CASSTQGNKQFF
TRBV7-3,TRBJ2-3,NA,14,NA,TGTGCCAGCAGCTTAGGAGATATCACAGATACGCAGTATTTT,CASSLGDITDTQYF
TRBV3-1/TRBV3-2,TRBJ2-7,NA,12,NA,TGTGCCAGCAGCCTTTCAGTCGACGAGCAGTACTTC,CASSLSVDEQYF
TRBV28,TRBJ2-7,NA,13,TRBD2,TGTGCCAGCCAGACTAGCGGGAGACGGGAGCAGTACTTC,CASQTSGRREQYF
TRBV28,TRBJ2-1,NA,18,TRBD2,TGTGCCAGCAGTCTGGGGGTTAGCGGGAGGGCCCACTACAATGAGCAGTTCTTC,CASSLGVSGRAHYNEQFF
TRBV28,TRBJ2-4,NA,15,TRBD2,TGTGCCAGCAGTTTTACTAGCGGGGTAAAAAACATTCAGTACTTC,CASSFTSGVKNIQYF
TRBV2,TRBJ1-1,once,13,TRBD1,TGTGCCAGCAGTACGGGGACAGTTCTTGAAGCTTTCTTT,CASSTGTVLEAFF
TRBV6-2/TRBV6-3,TRBJ2-7,NA,15,NA,TGTGCCAGCAGTGACGGTGTGGTAGCGGCCTACGAGCAGTACTTC,CASSDGVVAAYEQYF
TRBV7-2,TRBJ2-7,NA,12,NA,TGTGCCAGCAGCTTAGAGAGGACGAAGCAGTACTTC,CASSLERTKQYF
TRBV9,TRBJ2-1,NA,16,TRBD2,TGTGCCAGCAGCGCGAGAACTAGCGGTCCCTACAATGAGCAGTTCTTC,CASSARTSGPYNEQFF
TRBV30,TRBJ2-7,NA,15,TRBD2,TGTGCCTGGAGTGCGGCTAGCGGAGGCTCCTACGAGCAGTACTTC,CAWSAASGGSYEQYF
TRBV6-1,TRBJ1-1,NA,12,NA,TGTGCCAGCAGTGAAGCGCAGCTTAAAGCTTTCTTT,CASSEAQLKAFF
TRBV28,TRBJ2-3,once,15,TRBD1,TGTGCCAGCAGGACCGGGACAGGGTGGTCAGATACGCAGTATTTT,CASRTGTGWSDTQYF
TRBV3-1/TRBV3-2,TRBJ2-1,NA,18,NA,TGTGCCAGCAGCCAAGAGTACCCAAACCCAAGCTCCTACAATGAGCAGTTCTTC,CASSQEYPNPSSYNEQFF
TRBV7-3,TRBJ2-6,NA,12,NA,TGTGCCAGCAGCCGGGACGGCAACGTCCTGACTTTC,CASSRDGNVLTF
TRBV2,TRBJ2-2,NA,18,TRBD2,TGTGCCAGCAGTGATTATGGACTAGCGGGGACGAACACCGGGGAGCTGTTTTTT,CASSDYGLAGTNTGELFF
TRBV6-5,TRBJ1-5,NA,14,NA,TGTGCCTCCACCACGTGGGATAGCAATCAGCCCCAGCATTTT,CASTTWDSNQPQHF
TRBV10-3,TRBJ2-1,NA,17,TRBD2,TGTGCCATCAGTGAGTCGAAGACTAGCGGGATGATGAATGAGCAGTTCTTC,CAISESKTSGMMNEQFF
TRBV5-4,TRBJ2-5,NA,15,NA,TGTGCCAGCAGCTTGGGGACAGCTAGCCAAGAGACCCAGTACTTC,CASSLGTASQETQYF
TRBV3-1/TRBV3-2,TRBJ2-3,NA,17,TRBD2,TGTGCCAGCAGCCAAGAATCGGGACTAGCGTACACAGATACGCAGTATTTT,CASSQESGLAYTDTQYF
TRBV5-5,TRBJ1-5,once,16,TRBD1,TGTGCCAGCAGCCCGAACAGGGGATCAGTCAATCAGCCCCAGCATTTT,CASSPNRGSVNQPQHF
TRBV7-7,TRBJ2-2,few,16,TRBD2,TGTGCTAGCAGCGTCACTAGCGGCGCGAACACCGGGGAGCTGTTTTTT,CASSVTSGANTGELFF
TRBV21-1,TRBJ2-1,NA,13,NA,TGTGCCAGCAGCAAAAGTGGTACAGCGGGAGGGTTCTTC,CASSKSGTAGGFF
TRBV15,TRBJ2-7,NA,13,TRBD1,TGTGCCACCAGCAAAGGACAGGCCTACGAGCAGTACTTC,CATSKGQAYEQYF
TRBV18,TRBJ2-7,NA,15,TRBD2,TGTGCCAGCTCACTTGGGACTAGCGGGAGTGGCGAGCAGTACTTC,CASSLGTSGSGEQYF
TRBV19,TRBJ1-2,NA,14,NA,TGTGCCAGTAGTTTGATCTCTGACCGGTATGGCTACACCTTC,CASSLISDRYGYTF
TRBV7-9,TRBJ1-2,NA,14,NA,TGTGCCAGCAGCTTAGCGGAGCACCTCTATGGCTACACCTTC,CASSLAEHLYGYTF
TRBV5-6,TRBJ2-7,NA,15,NA,TGTGCCAGCAGCCAAAGGGCCATCGTCTCCTACGAGCAGTACTTC,CASSQRAIVSYEQYF
TRBV9,TRBJ2-2,once,14,NA,TGTGCCAGCAGCGTGGCTAACGAAGCCGGGGAGCTGTTTTTT,CASSVANEAGELFF
TRBV6-5,TRBJ2-1,few,13,NA,TGTGCCAGCAGTTTAGCGGAAAACAATGAGCAGTTCTTC,CASSLAENNEQFF
TRBV2,TRBJ1-3,NA,17,NA,TGTGCCAGCAGAACGGGACACCTAAGATCCTCTGGAAACACCATATATTTT,CASRTGHLRSSGNTIYF
TRBV28,TRBJ2-5,NA,16,NA,TGTGCCAGCAGTTCCCTCCTTTTCGACAGAAAAGAGACCCAGTACTTC,CASSSLLFDRKETQYF
TRBV7-9,TRBJ1-1,NA,13,NA,TGTGCCAGCAGCTCAGGGTTGTGGACTGAAGCTTTCTTT,CASSSGLWTEAFF
TRBV21-1,TRBJ2-7,NA,14,NA,TGTGCACACATAGCGGGAGGGGCGCCCTACGAGCAGTACTTC,CAHIAGGAPYEQYF
TRBV11-2,TRBJ2-2,NA,14,NA,TGTGCCAGCAGCTTGTGGGGTTACACCGGGGAGCTGTTTTTT,CASSLWGYTGELFF
TRBV29-1,TRBJ1-2,NA,12,NA,TGCAGCGGTGGAGGGGGACCTTATGGCTACACCTTC,CSGGGGPYGYTF
TRBV29-1,TRBJ1-1,NA,13,TRBD1,TGCAGCGTTCGCGACAGGGCTGAGACTGAAGCTTTCTTT,CSVRDRAETEAFF
TRBV18,TRBJ2-4,NA,13,NA,TGTGCCAGCTCGCGAGCGGTACGGGACATTCAGTACTTC,CASSRAVRDIQYF
TRBV11-1,TRBJ2-3,NA,13,NA,TGTGCCAGCAGCTTAGCTAATCCGGATACGCAGTATTTT,CASSLANPDTQYF
TRBV5-1,TRBJ1-2,NA,14,NA,TGCGCCAGCAGCTCGCAGGGAGAGGGGAACGGCTACACCTTC,CASSSQGEGNGYTF